The 4 T cell receptor beta chains given below trace back to one sample, sequenced in a study of STAT5B mutations in CD4+ large granular lymphocyte leukemia. The assay was immunoSEQ multiplex PCR, and TCRdb's table has in-frame clones only and misses some. This sample has nearly 35,000 clones, with roughly 85% found just once. Sequencing was carried out using CD4+ T cells from blood buffy coats. Receptors were obtained from a human donor in good health.

The J gene is TRBJ1-4, the V gene TRBV7-6; no reliable D call. CDR1 and CDR2 (germline): SGHVS, FNYEAQ. V lost 3 bases, J lost 0 bases, and 8 bases lay in between. There are 15 residues in the CDR3. CDR3 region: CASSFTGTTNEKLFF. Written as DNA, the CDR3 is TGTGCCAGCAGCTTTACGGGTACAACTAATGAAAAACTGTTTTTT.

The chain links TRBV19 to TRBJ2-5; D may match TRBD1 or TRBD2 (5 bases each). This CDR3 is built from 12 residues. V lost 9 bases and J 4 bases, leaving 12 bases between the germline ends. Per germline, CDR1 LNHDA and CDR2 SQIVND (reference sequence). The CDR3 DNA is TGTGCCAGCGGGGCAGGGAGAGAGACCCAGTACTTC. Protein product: CASGAGRETQYF.

The chain has TRBV23-1 and TRBJ2-7, with a weak D call TRBD1 (5 bases). TRBV23-1 is an ORF, with its function uncertain. This CDR3 contains 15 residues. The V end lost 6 bases, the J end lost 3 bases, and 18 bases lay between the germline ends. CDR3 DNA: TGCGCCAGCAGCCCCATGGCAGGGCTAAACTACGAGCAGTACTTC. Amino acids: CASSPMAGLNYEQYF.

Turning to this clone: The same CDR3 can be traced to other DNA sequences in this sample. CDR3 loop: CASSLEGNYGYTF. DNA for the CDR3: TGCGCCAGCAGCTTAGAAGGAAACTATGGCTACACCTTC. The chain couples TRBV5-1 to TRBJ1-2; D remains unclear. Trimming removed 2 bases at V and 2 bases at J, with 7 bases between. This CDR3 spans 13 amino acids. Germline V gene lookup returns CDR1 SGHRS and CDR2 YFSETQ.